This T cell receptor beta chain originates from a study of T cell clonality in common variable immunodeficiency. At least ten counts were recorded for this clone. As yet, its antigen is unknown. The CDR3 end is not reached by the read, which stops 3 residues before it; the germline J gene fills it in. Study-wide points: Fewer deletions and N-nucleotide insertions were reportedly seen in common variable immunodeficiency TCR beta sequences. CVID subjects had higher TCRbeta clonality than healthy controls, most marked in about a third.

This CDR3 comprises 11 residues. The germline V gene has CDR1 DFQATT and CDR2 SNEGSKA (reference sequence). Trimming removed 6 bases from V and 9 bases from J, with 12 bases in between. Blood came from CVID subjects not ill and not taking immunomodulatory or immunosuppressive medication. Produced via immunoSEQ multiplex PCR; TCRdb's table is partial and in-frame only. The sample shows 15,000 to 20,000 clones, none of them appearing just once. The clonotype comes from a human donor with common variable immunodeficiency. Specimen: peripheral blood mononuclear cells. The rearrangement joins TRBV20-1 to TRBJ2-1; TRBD2 is a possible D gene (5 bases). The sequenced CDR3 bases are TGCAGTGCGCCTCGGGCGGGTGAG. Protein product: CSAPRAGE. The full CDR3 is CSAPRAGEQFF.